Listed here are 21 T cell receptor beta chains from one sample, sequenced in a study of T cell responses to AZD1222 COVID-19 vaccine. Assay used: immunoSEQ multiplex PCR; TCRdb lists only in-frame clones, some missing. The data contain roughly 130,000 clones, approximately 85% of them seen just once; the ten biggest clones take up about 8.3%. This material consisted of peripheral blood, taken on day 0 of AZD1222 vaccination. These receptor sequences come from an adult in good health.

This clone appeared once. CDR3 residues: CASTIRPGQSSASPLHF. The CDR3 nucleotides are TGTGCCAGCACCATTAGGCCGGGGCAGAGTTCGGCCTCACCCCTCCACTTT. V and J are TRBV28 and TRBJ1-6, with D possibly TRBD1 on 5 matching bases. V was clipped by 7 bases and J by 10 bases, with 26 bases between them. From germline, CDR1 is MDHEN and CDR2 SYDVKM. The CDR3 is 17 residues long.

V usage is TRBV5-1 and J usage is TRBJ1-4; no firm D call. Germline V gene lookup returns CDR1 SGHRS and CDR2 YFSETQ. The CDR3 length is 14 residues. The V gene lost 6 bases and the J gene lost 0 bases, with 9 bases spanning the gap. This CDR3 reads CASTGGTTNEKLFF. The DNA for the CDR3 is TGCGCCAGCACGGGCGGCACAACTAATGAAAAACTGTTTTTT.

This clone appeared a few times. As DNA, the CDR3 is TGCGCCAGCAGCCAAGACGGGGGAGGGGGGCAGAGGGGCTATGGCTACACCTTC. This codes for CASSQDGGGGQRGYGYTF. The J gene is TRBJ1-2, the V gene TRBV4-1, with D possibly being TRBD1 (6 bases). The germline V and J ends were trimmed by 0 bases and 4 bases, with 21 bases remaining between them. This CDR3 is built from 18 residues. Germline assignment: CDR1 MGHRA and CDR2 YSYEKL.

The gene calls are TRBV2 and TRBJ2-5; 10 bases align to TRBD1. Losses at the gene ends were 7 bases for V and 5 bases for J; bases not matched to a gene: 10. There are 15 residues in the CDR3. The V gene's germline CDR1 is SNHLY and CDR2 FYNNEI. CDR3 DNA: TGTGCCAGCAAAGTGCTGGGACAGGGGTTTGAGACCCAGTACTTC. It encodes CASKVLGQGFETQYF.

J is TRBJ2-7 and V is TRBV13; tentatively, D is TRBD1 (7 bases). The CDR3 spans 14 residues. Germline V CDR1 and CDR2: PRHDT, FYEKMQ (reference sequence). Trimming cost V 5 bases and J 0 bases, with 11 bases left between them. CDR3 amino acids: CASSVRGASYEQYF. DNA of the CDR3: TGTGCCAGCAGCGTCAGGGGGGCCTCCTACGAGCAGTACTTC. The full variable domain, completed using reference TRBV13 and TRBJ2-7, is AAGVIQSPRHLIKEKRETATLKCYPIPRHDTVYWYQQGPGQDPQFLISFYEKMQSDKGSIPDRFSAQQFSDYHSELNMSSLELGDSALYFCASSVRGASYEQYFGPGTRLTVT.

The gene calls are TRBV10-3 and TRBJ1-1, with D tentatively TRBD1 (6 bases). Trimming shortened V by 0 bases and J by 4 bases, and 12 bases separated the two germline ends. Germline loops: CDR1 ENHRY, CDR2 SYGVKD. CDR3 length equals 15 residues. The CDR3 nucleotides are TGTGCCATCAGTGAGTCGTATGGACAGACCACTGAAGCTTTCTTT. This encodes CAISESYGQTTEAFF.

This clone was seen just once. CDR3 region: CASSQVGQSPLHF. The CDR3 DNA reads TGCGCCAGCAGCCAAGTCGGCCAGTCACCCCTCCACTTT. The V call is TRBV4-1, the J call TRBJ1-6; the D is unclear. CDR1 MGHRA and CDR2 YSYEKL come from the germline V gene. V was trimmed by 1 base and J by 10 bases, leaving 8 bases between them. This CDR3 is built from 13 residues.

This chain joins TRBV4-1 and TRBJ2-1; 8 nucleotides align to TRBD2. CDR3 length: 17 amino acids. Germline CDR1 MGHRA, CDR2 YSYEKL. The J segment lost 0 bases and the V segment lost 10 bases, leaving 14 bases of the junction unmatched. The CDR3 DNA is TGCGCCATCCCAGCGGGGGCCCTCCAGAGCTCCTACAATGAGCAGTTCTTC. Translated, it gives CAIPAGALQSSYNEQFF.

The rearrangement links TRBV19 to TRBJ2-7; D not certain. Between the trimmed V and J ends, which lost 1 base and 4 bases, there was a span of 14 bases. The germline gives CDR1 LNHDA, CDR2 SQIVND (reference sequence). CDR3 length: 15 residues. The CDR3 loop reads CASSIVLDPKYEQYF. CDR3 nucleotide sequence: TGTGCCAGTAGTATAGTTTTGGACCCTAAATACGAGCAGTACTTC. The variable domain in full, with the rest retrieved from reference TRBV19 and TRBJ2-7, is DGGITQSPKYLFRKEGQNVTLSCEQNLNHDAMYWYRQDPGQGLRLIYYSQIVNDFQKGDIAEGYSVSREKKESFPLTVTSAQKNPTAFYLCASSIVLDPKYEQYFGPGTRLTVT.

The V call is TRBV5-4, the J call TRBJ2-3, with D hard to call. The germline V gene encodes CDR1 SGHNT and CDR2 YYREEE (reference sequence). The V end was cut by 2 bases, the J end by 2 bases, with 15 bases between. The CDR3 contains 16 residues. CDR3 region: CASSFGSRADTDTQYF. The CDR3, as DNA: TGTGCCAGCAGCTTCGGTTCTAGGGCCGACACAGATACGCAGTATTTT.

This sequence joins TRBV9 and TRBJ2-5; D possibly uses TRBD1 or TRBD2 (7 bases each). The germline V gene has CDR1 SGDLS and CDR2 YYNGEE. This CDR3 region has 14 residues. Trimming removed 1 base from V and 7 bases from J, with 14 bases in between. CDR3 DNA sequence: TGTGCCAGCAGCGTAATCGTCAGGGGGGGGACCCAGTACTTC. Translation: CASSVIVRGGTQYF.

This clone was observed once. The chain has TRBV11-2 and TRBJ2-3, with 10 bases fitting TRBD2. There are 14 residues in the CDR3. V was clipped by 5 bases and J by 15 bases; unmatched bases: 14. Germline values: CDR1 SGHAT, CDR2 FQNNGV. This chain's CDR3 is CASSPASKAGGPYF. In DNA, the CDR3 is TGTGCCAGCAGCCCCGCAAGTAAAGCGGGAGGGCCCTATTTT.

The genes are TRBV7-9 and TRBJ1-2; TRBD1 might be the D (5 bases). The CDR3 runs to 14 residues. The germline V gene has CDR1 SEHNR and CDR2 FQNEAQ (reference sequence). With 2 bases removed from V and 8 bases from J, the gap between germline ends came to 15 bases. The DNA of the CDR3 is TGTGCCAGCAGCTTAATAGCGGGGCCTGAGGGCTACACCTTC. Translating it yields CASSLIAGPEGYTF.

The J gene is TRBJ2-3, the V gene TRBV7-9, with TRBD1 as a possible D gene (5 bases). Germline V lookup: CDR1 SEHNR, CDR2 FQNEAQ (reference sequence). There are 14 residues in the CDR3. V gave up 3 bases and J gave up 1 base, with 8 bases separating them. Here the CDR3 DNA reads TGTGCCAGCAGCTTGGACACCCGCACAGATACGCAGTATTTT. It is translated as CASSLDTRTDTQYF.

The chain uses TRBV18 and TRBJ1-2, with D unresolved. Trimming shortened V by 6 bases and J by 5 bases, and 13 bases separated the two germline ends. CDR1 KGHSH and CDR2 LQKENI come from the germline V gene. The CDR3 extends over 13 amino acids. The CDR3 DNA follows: TGTGCCAGCTCGGACGGGTCTGGGTATGGCTACACCTTC. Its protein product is CASSDGSGYGYTF.

CDR3 in DNA: TGTGCCACCAAGGGGGGGACAGGGGGCCACGAGCAGTACTTC. It specifies CATKGGTGGHEQYF. The chain is built from TRBV10-3 and TRBJ2-7; 12 bases agree with TRBD1. J lost 5 bases, V lost 10 bases, and 9 bases had no gene match. CDR1 and CDR2 (germline): ENHRY, SYGVKD. The CDR3 runs 14 residues.

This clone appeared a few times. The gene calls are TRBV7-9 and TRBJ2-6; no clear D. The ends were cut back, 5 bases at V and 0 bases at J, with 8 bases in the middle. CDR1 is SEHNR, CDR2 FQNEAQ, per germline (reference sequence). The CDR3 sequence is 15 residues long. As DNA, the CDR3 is TGTGCCAGCAGCGGCAGACGCTCTGGGGCCAACGTCCTGACTTTC. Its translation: CASSGRRSGANVLTF.

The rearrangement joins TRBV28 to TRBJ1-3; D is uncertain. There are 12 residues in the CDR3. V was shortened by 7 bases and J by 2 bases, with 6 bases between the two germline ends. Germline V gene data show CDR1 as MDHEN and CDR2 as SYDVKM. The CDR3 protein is CASKSAGNTIYF. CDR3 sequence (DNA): TGTGCCAGCAAATCGGCTGGAAACACCATATATTTT.

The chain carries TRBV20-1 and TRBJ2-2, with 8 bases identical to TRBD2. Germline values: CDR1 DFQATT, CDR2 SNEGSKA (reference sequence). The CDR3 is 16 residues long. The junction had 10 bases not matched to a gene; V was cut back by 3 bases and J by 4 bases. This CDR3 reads CSASYLREDTTGELFF. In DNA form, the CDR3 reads TGCAGTGCTAGTTACTTGCGGGAGGACACCACCGGGGAGCTGTTTTTT.

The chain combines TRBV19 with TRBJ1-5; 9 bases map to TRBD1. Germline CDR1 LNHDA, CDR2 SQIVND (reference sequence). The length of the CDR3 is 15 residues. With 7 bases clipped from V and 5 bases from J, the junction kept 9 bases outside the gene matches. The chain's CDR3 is CASTPRGQGHQPQHF. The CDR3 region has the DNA TGTGCCAGTACCCCAAGGGGACAGGGCCATCAGCCCCAGCATTTT.

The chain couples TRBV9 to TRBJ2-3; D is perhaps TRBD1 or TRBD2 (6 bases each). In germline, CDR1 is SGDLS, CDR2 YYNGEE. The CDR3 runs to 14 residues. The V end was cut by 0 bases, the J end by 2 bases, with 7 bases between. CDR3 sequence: CASSVAGATDTQYF. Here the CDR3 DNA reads TGTGCCAGCAGCGTAGCGGGGGCCACAGATACGCAGTATTTT.